A single T cell receptor beta chain is shown here with its context. This sample is drawn from a study of blood T cell repertoires in COVID-19. Study background: Acute and convalescent COVID-19 samples came from the United States, Italy and Spain. PBMCs, B-cell-depleted T cells, or T cells were the source of the cDNA or gDNA that made up the material.

As processed by the authors: Quantification of nucleated cells was approximated via reference gene primer amplification. Sequencing was performed with immunoSEQ multiplex PCR; in TCRdb, only in-frame clones are kept and a portion is missing. V, J and clone size reflect that table, while D and trimming were determined from the DNA. Among roughly 120,000 clones listed, 65% to 85% were seen once. This clonotype was sampled from a woman in her 70s with acute or convalescent COVID-19. What was sequenced was peripheral blood.

The CDR3 nucleotides are TGTGCCAGCAGTTTAGATCAGGGGGCGCGAGGAAACACCATATATTTT. This translates into CASSLDQGARGNTIYF. The V gene is TRBV28, the J gene TRBJ1-3, with 8 bases identical to TRBD1. Trimming removed 2 bases from V and 4 bases from J; junction bases left unmatched: 7. The CDR3 loop spans 16 amino acids. Looked up from germline, CDR1 is MDHEN and CDR2 is SYDVKM.